Listed here are 9 T cell receptor beta chains from one sample, sequenced in a study of blood T cell repertoires in COVID-19. Assay: immunoSEQ multiplex PCR; the TCRdb copy retains only in-frame clones and omits some. The table lists 200,000 to 300,000 clones, 65% to 90% of them singletons. Sequencing was done on a sample of PBMCs or T cells enriched from blood (not recorded which). Receptors originate from a man aged 35 to 55 who had recovered from COVID-19.

The CDR3 DNA sequence: TGCGCCAGCAGCTTCCTCTCGGGACAGGGTTACGAGCAGTACTTC. Its translation: CASSFLSGQGYEQYF. This chain joins TRBV4-1 and TRBJ2-7, with 9 nucleotides matching TRBD1. V lost 5 bases and J lost 4; bases outside the gene matches: 9. The germline CDR1 and CDR2 sequences are MGHRA and YSYEKL. The CDR3 is made up of 15 amino acids.

The rearrangement links TRBV7-2 to TRBJ1-3; D is ambiguous. CDR3 length equals 13 residues. V was cut by 5 bases and J by 5 bases, with 10 bases left in between. Germline lookup yields CDR1 SGHTA and CDR2 FQGNSA. This chain's CDR3 is CASSNSNRNTIYF. CDR3 nucleotides: TGTGCCAGCAGCAACAGTAATAGAAACACCATATATTTT.

The J gene is TRBJ1-2, the V gene TRBV19, with no clear D. The CDR3 is made up of 13 amino acids. The V end lost 1 base, the J end lost 4 bases, and 7 bases lay between the germline ends. CDR1 and CDR2 from the germline V gene are LNHDA and SQIVND (reference sequence). In nucleotides, the CDR3 is TGTGCCAGTAGTATAGTGGAGAGCTATGGCTACACCTTC. Encoded protein: CASSIVESYGYTF.

This chain joins TRBV5-1 and TRBJ2-3; 11 nucleotides line up with TRBD2. The CDR3 consists of 16 residues. CDR1 SGHRS and CDR2 YFSETQ come from the germline V gene. V trimming: 4 bases; J trimming: 2 bases; junction bases outside the gene matches: 6. In nucleotides, the CDR3 is TGCGCCAGCAGCAAGACTAGCGGGGATATCACAGATACGCAGTATTTT. It is translated as CASSKTSGDITDTQYF.

This CDR3 is CASSRGYEQYF. The CDR3 coding sequence is TGTGCCAGCAGCCGGGGTTACGAGCAGTACTTC. The rearrangement links TRBV5-6 to TRBJ2-7; a weak D match, TRBD2 (5 bases). V lost 4 bases to trimming and J lost 4 bases, with 6 bases between them. CDR3 length equals 11 residues. Germline V lookup: CDR1 SGHDT, CDR2 YYEEEE.

Note on this clone: The junction departs from the called germline gene at one end, perhaps through a read error. The CDR3 spells CASSLVGGSIDTQYF. The CDR3, as DNA: TGCGCCAGCAGCTTGGTCGGCGGGAGCATAGATACGCAGTATTTT. The rearrangement links TRBV5-1 to TRBJ2-3, with TRBD2 matching over 7 bases. The CDR3 runs to 15 residues. Per germline, CDR1 SGHRS and CDR2 YFSETQ.

The chain combines TRBV10-3 with TRBJ1-6, with 10 bases aligning to TRBD1. With 8 bases clipped from V and 5 bases from J, the junction kept 9 bases outside the gene matches. The CDR3 is 16 residues long. CDR1 is ENHRY, CDR2 SYGVKD, per germline. CDR3 nucleotides: TGTGCCATCGGCGGACAGGGGGGACTGAATAATTCACCCCTCCACTTT. The encoded protein is CAIGGQGGLNNSPLHF.

The V and J genes are TRBV6-5 and TRBJ1-2, with D unresolved. This CDR3 has 16 amino acids. With 0 bases removed from V and 8 bases from J, the gap between germline ends came to 19 bases. CDR1 and CDR2 from the germline V gene are MNHEY and SVGAGI. CDR3 nucleotides: TGTGCCAGCAGTTACTCGAGCGGTCAGATCCCCAGAGGCTACACCTTC. It yields the protein CASSYSSGQIPRGYTF.

This chain connects TRBV5-1 to TRBJ1-4; D perhaps matches TRBD1 (5 bases). This CDR3 spans 18 amino acids. Trimming cost V 4 bases and J 3 bases, with 22 bases left between them. The germline CDR1 and CDR2 sequences are SGHRS and YFSETQ. In nucleotides, the CDR3 is TGCGCCAGCAGCGAACGCGATACGAGCGGGGGTGCTAATGAAAAACTGTTTTTT. The encoded protein is CASSERDTSGGANEKLFF.